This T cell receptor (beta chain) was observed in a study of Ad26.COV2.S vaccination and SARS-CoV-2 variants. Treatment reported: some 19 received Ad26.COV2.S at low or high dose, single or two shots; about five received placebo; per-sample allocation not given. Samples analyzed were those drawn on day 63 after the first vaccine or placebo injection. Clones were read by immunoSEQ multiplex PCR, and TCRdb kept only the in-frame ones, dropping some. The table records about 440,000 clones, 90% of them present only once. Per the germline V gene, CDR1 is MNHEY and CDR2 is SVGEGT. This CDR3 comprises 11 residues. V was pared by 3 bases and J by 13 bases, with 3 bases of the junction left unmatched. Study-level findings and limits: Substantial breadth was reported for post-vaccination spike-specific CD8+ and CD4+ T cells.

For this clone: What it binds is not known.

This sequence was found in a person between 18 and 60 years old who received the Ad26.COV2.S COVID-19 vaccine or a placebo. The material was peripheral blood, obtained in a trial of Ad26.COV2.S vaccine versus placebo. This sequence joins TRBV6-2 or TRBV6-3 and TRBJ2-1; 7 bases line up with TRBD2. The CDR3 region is CASSYQAGQFF. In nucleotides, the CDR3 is TGTGCCAGCAGTTATCAAGCGGGACAGTTCTTC.